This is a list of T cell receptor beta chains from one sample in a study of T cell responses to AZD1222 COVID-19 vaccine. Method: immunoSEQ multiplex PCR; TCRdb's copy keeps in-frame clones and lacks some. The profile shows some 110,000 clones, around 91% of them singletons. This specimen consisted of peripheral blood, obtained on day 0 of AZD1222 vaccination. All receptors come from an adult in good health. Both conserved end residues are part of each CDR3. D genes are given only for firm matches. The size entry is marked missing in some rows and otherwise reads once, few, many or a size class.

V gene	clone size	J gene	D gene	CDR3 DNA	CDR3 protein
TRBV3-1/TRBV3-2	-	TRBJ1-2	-	TGTGCCAGCAGCCAAGAGGACAGTCCCCCTGGCTACACCTTC	CASSQEDSPPGYTF
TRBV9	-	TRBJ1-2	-	TGTGCCAGCAGCGTCCTAGGTACTAACTATGGCTACACCTTC	CASSVLGTNYGYTF
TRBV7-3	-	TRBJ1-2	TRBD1	TGTGCCAGCAGCCCTTCGGGACAGGGAGACTATGGCTACACCTTC	CASSPSGQGDYGYTF
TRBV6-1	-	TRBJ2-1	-	TGTGCCAGCAGTGAACAGGTTATCATCAATGAGCAGTTCTTC	CASSEQVIINEQFF
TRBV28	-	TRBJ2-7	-	TGTGCCAGCAGGACCTTAGCCTACGAGCAGTACTTC	CASRTLAYEQYF
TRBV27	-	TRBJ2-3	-	TGTGCCAGCAGTTTTTCCGGTACAGATACGCAGTATTTT	CASSFSGTDTQYF
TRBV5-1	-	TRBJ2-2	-	TGCGCCAGCAGCTTGGTTCCGCCGAACACCGGGGAGCTGTTTTTT	CASSLVPPNTGELFF
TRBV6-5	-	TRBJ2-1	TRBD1	TGTGCCAGCACACAGGGGGGTGGAGATAGCGAGCAGTTCTTC	CASTQGGGDSEQFF
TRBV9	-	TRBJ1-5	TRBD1	TGTGCCAGCAGCTCCGACAGGGGAGAGCCCCAGCATTTT	CASSSDRGEPQHF
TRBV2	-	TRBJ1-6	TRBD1	TGTGCCAGCAGCAACCCTGACGGACAGGTTAATTCACCCCTCCACTTT	CASSNPDGQVNSPLHF
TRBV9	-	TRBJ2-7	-	TGTGCCAGCAGCGTAGGAGGACAAGGGATCACCTACGAGCAGTACTTC	CASSVGGQGITYEQYF
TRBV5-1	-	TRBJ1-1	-	TGCGCCAGCAGCTTCGAGGGATCAGACACTGAAGCTTTCTTT	CASSFEGSDTEAFF
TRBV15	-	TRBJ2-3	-	TGTGCCACCAGCAGAAGATCAGGCAGGGAAACAGATACGCAGTATTTT	CATSRRSGRETDTQYF
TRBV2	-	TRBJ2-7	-	TGTGCCAGCAGTGAAAAACTAGGGAGATACGAGCAGTACTTC	CASSEKLGRYEQYF
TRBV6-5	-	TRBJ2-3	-	TGTGCCAGCAGCACCCCCCGAGAGGGGCCAGATACGCAGTATTTT	CASSTPREGPDTQYF
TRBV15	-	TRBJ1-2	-	TGTGCCACCAGCAGAGAGTCGGCTGACTATGGCTACACCTTC	CATSRESADYGYTF
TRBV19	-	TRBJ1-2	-	TGTGCCAGTAGTATAGTCGGGCAGGGGCCCTCCTATGGCTACACCTTC	CASSIVGQGPSYGYTF
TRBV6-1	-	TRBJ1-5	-	TGTGCCAGCAGTGAAGCTGGCACTCAGCCCCAGCATTTT	CASSEAGTQPQHF
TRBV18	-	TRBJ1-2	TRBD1	TGTGCCAGCTCACCGGCCTCAGGGGGCTATGGCTACACCTTC	CASSPASGGYGYTF
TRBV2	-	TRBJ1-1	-	TGTGCCAGCGGACAATGGAACACTGAAGCTTTCTTT	CASGQWNTEAFF
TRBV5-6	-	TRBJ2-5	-	TGTGCCAGCAGCTTGGACGGGTTCCAAGAGACCCAGTACTTC	CASSLDGFQETQYF
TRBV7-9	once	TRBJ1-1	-	TGTGCCAGCAGCGCCATAAACACTGAAGCTTTCTTT	CASSAINTEAFF
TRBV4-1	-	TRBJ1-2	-	TGCGCCAGCAGTTTACCTGGGGGCCTCTATGGCTACACCTTC	CASSLPGGLYGYTF
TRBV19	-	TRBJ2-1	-	TGTGCCAGTAGTGCCGGGACACCTTACAATGAGCAGTTCTTC	CASSAGTPYNEQFF
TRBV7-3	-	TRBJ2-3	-	TGTGCCAGCAGCTTAACGAAGTCCAGCTCCACAGATACGCAGTATTTT	CASSLTKSSSTDTQYF
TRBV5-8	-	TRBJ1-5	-	TGTGCCACCGGGGGGGAGCGAGCTCAGCCCCAGCATTTT	CATGGERAQPQHF
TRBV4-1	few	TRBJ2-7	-	TGCGCCAGCAGCCAAGATCGGGTACAGTTCTACGAGCAGTACTTC	CASSQDRVQFYEQYF
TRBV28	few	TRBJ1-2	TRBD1	TGTGCCAGCACCAGGGGGCCCTATGGCTACACCTTC	CASTRGPYGYTF
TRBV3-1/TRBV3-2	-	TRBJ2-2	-	TGTGCCAGCAGCCAAGTGACTAGTGGGGCTACCCGTACCGGGGAGCTGTTTTTT	CASSQVTSGATRTGELFF
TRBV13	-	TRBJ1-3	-	TGTGCCAGCAGCCTCAGGGGAGGTGGAAACACCATATATTTT	CASSLRGGGNTIYF
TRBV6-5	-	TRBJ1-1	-	TGTGCCAACGGAAGGGGGGACACTGAAGCTTTCTTT	CANGRGDTEAFF
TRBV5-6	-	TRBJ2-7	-	TGTGCCAGCAGACCATTGGGGGTTTTAAATAGGCGCGAGCAGTACTTC	CASRPLGVLNRREQYF
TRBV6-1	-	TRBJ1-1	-	TGTGCCAGCAGTGAAAGTGGTCACCCGGGCACTGAAGCTTTCTTT	CASSESGHPGTEAFF
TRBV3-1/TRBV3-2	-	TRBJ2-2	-	TGTGCCAGCAGCCAACTGGGGGATGGCGGGGAGCTGTTTTTT	CASSQLGDGGELFF
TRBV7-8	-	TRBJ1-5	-	TGTGCCAGCAGTCAAACGAGGGGATTAGTCTTCAATCAGCCCCAGCATTTT	CASSQTRGLVFNQPQHF
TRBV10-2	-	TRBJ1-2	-	TGCGCCAGCAGTGAAGGGGGGTTTGGCTACACCTTC	CASSEGGFGYTF
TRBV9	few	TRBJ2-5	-	TGTGCCAGCAGCTCAAGGAGCCGCCAAGAGACCCAGTACTTC	CASSSRSRQETQYF
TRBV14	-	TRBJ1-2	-	TGTGCCAGCAGCCAAGCCTCGGGATTTAGCGGCTACACCTTC	CASSQASGFSGYTF